A selection of T cell receptor beta chains follows, all from one sample in a study of T cells in Graves' hyperthyroidism and ophthalmopathy. TCRdb used MiXCR to reprocess the multiplex PCR reads, holding one entry per CDR3 protein. The table has around 340,000 distinct CDR3 sequences, 15% to 20% seen once. The sample consisted of blood. All receptors derive from a man aged 30 to 45 with Graves' hyperthyroidism. The CDR3 runs from the conserved cysteine through the conserved F or W. The order of the fields is D gene, V gene, CDR3 length, clone size, CDR3 protein. A D gene is named only where the DNA matches it firmly. The size field is filled for only some rows; it gives once, few, many or a size class.

D gene: -; V gene: TRBV12-3/TRBV12-4; CDR3 length: 12; clone size: many; CDR3 protein: CASKSSNQPQHF
D gene: -; V gene: TRBV6-1; CDR3 length: 12; clone size: many; CDR3 protein: CASSERGNTIYF
D gene: -; V gene: TRBV5-4; CDR3 length: 15; clone size: -; CDR3 protein: CASSLEGVSHSPLHF
D gene: -; V gene: TRBV29-1; CDR3 length: 13; clone size: -; CDR3 protein: CSVGPPEGNEQFF
D gene: -; V gene: TRBV27; CDR3 length: 14; clone size: few; CDR3 protein: CASSSRPSGNTIYF
D gene: -; V gene: TRBV5-1; CDR3 length: 15; clone size: -; CDR3 protein: CASSLAGSRTDTQYF
D gene: -; V gene: TRBV18; CDR3 length: 14; clone size: few; CDR3 protein: CASSPDLAKNIQYF
D gene: TRBD2; V gene: TRBV7-2; CDR3 length: 12; clone size: -; CDR3 protein: CASSSIAGEEYF
D gene: -; V gene: TRBV6-1; CDR3 length: 13; clone size: -; CDR3 protein: CASTPGGGLGYTF
D gene: -; V gene: TRBV7-3; CDR3 length: 13; clone size: many; CDR3 protein: CASSPSRGDTQYF
D gene: TRBD2; V gene: TRBV30; CDR3 length: 17; clone size: few; CDR3 protein: CAWSGTLAGGPYNEQFF
D gene: -; V gene: TRBV20-1; CDR3 length: 14; clone size: many; CDR3 protein: CSAENHVISGELFF
D gene: -; V gene: TRBV20-1; CDR3 length: 14; clone size: few; CDR3 protein: CSAFIGRGGNTIYF
D gene: TRBD1; V gene: TRBV6-1; CDR3 length: 14; clone size: many; CDR3 protein: CASILGGYGNTIYF
D gene: TRBD1; V gene: TRBV24-1; CDR3 length: 17; clone size: -; CDR3 protein: CATSESGTGGPYNEQFF
D gene: -; V gene: TRBV3-1; CDR3 length: 11; clone size: many; CDR3 protein: CASSEWDEQYF
D gene: -; V gene: TRBV5-8; CDR3 length: 15; clone size: many; CDR3 protein: CASSLPGLQTDTQYF
D gene: -; V gene: TRBV5-1; CDR3 length: 15; clone size: once; CDR3 protein: CASSFSPGGNQPQHF
D gene: -; V gene: TRBV10-3; CDR3 length: 13; clone size: many; CDR3 protein: CAISEKMDYGYTF
D gene: -; V gene: TRBV4-2; CDR3 length: 16; clone size: -; CDR3 protein: CASSQDTADRKAKLFF
D gene: TRBD1; V gene: TRBV12-3/TRBV12-4; CDR3 length: 17; clone size: -; CDR3 protein: CASSRRDRVSENTEAFF
D gene: -; V gene: TRBV11-3; CDR3 length: 15; clone size: many; CDR3 protein: CASSLGVGAQETQYF
D gene: -; V gene: TRBV29-1; CDR3 length: 13; clone size: many; CDR3 protein: CSAVTGAGYEQYF
D gene: TRBD2; V gene: TRBV24-1; CDR3 length: 20; clone size: -; CDR3 protein: CATSGLGHIAGLPTYNEQFF
D gene: -; V gene: TRBV28; CDR3 length: 14; clone size: few; CDR3 protein: CASSGGTILGEQYF
D gene: TRBD1; V gene: TRBV29-1; CDR3 length: 14; clone size: -; CDR3 protein: CSVVGGSSGNTIYF
D gene: TRBD1; V gene: TRBV27; CDR3 length: 15; clone size: few; CDR3 protein: CASSPTGAPYQPQHF
D gene: -; V gene: TRBV6-1; CDR3 length: 15; clone size: few; CDR3 protein: CASGDWDRRTDTQYF
D gene: TRBD1; V gene: TRBV11-2; CDR3 length: 14; clone size: many; CDR3 protein: CASSSGQGAWEQYF
D gene: -; V gene: TRBV3-1; CDR3 length: 12; clone size: few; CDR3 protein: CASSRQNQPQHF
D gene: TRBD1; V gene: TRBV19; CDR3 length: 16; clone size: -; CDR3 protein: CASSTTTGPPSYEQYF
D gene: -; V gene: TRBV5-1; CDR3 length: 20; clone size: many; CDR3 protein: CASSLGILLLPGTLNTEAFF
D gene: TRBD2; V gene: TRBV14; CDR3 length: 13; clone size: few; CDR3 protein: CASSLREGNEQFF
D gene: -; V gene: TRBV20-1; CDR3 length: 14; clone size: few; CDR3 protein: CSARGRDGRETQYF
D gene: -; V gene: TRBV20-1; CDR3 length: 16; clone size: few; CDR3 protein: CSAREGANRVNYEQYF
D gene: -; V gene: TRBV24-1; CDR3 length: 15; clone size: few; CDR3 protein: CATSDQLGSQETRYF
D gene: -; V gene: TRBV2; CDR3 length: 19; clone size: many; CDR3 protein: CASSEESLASGHLQGAQYF
D gene: -; V gene: TRBV28; CDR3 length: 14; clone size: many; CDR3 protein: CASSSVGRQETQYF
D gene: -; V gene: TRBV2; CDR3 length: 11; clone size: many; CDR3 protein: CASSREETQYF
D gene: -; V gene: TRBV20-1; CDR3 length: 17; clone size: few; CDR3 protein: CSARDVGGGLAKNIQYF
D gene: -; V gene: TRBV20-1; CDR3 length: 13; clone size: many; CDR3 protein: CSARAYFTEPLHF
D gene: -; V gene: TRBV5-5; CDR3 length: 14; clone size: few; CDR3 protein: CASSSDSYNQPQHF
D gene: -; V gene: TRBV4-1; CDR3 length: 13; clone size: few; CDR3 protein: CASSQGPFNEQFF
D gene: -; V gene: TRBV28; CDR3 length: 15; clone size: many; CDR3 protein: CASRKGRLFTDTQYF
D gene: -; V gene: TRBV10-2; CDR3 length: 13; clone size: -; CDR3 protein: CASLGTLNQPQHF
D gene: -; V gene: TRBV24-1; CDR3 length: 17; clone size: few; CDR3 protein: CATSDSSTGPGGYEQYF
D gene: -; V gene: TRBV6-6; CDR3 length: 15; clone size: many; CDR3 protein: CASSYSGGEAYEQYF
D gene: -; V gene: TRBV20-1; CDR3 length: 20; clone size: -; CDR3 protein: CSARGLHRDIDFSSTDTQYF
D gene: TRBD2; V gene: TRBV20-1; CDR3 length: 22; clone size: many; CDR3 protein: CSATPGRSKRYPSGRTADTQYF
D gene: -; V gene: TRBV6-1; CDR3 length: 13; clone size: few; CDR3 protein: CASRQREGEKLFF
D gene: -; V gene: TRBV18; CDR3 length: 13; clone size: many; CDR3 protein: CASSPPSESEAFF
D gene: -; V gene: TRBV2; CDR3 length: 11; clone size: -; CDR3 protein: CASTVQETQYF
D gene: -; V gene: TRBV7-8; CDR3 length: 15; clone size: few; CDR3 protein: CASSLDGTGNSPLHF